The 16 T cell receptor beta chains in this list originate from one sample, sequenced in a study of cytomegalovirus exposure and HLA in healthy donors. In the PCR, 60 Vbeta and 13 Jbeta primers were used. Clones were sequenced by immunoSEQ multiplex PCR, and TCRdb holds only the in-frame ones, with some missing. The sample includes roughly 200,000 clones, about 86% seen only once; the top ten take over 1.5%. Input material: PBMCs. The source of these receptors is a man aged 40-49 years in good health and CMV-seropositive.

This chain's CDR3 is CATSSSGANVLTF. CDR3 DNA: TGTGCTACCTCCTCCTCTGGGGCCAACGTCCTGACTTTC. The chain has TRBV12-5 and TRBJ2-6; the D is unclear. The CDR3 runs 13 residues. Germline V gene sequence: CDR1 LGHNT, CDR2 FRNRAP. V was pared by 10 bases and J by 0 bases, with 7 bases between.

This chain connects TRBV5-5 to TRBJ1-2; D is uncertain. The CDR3 is made up of 12 amino acids. V lost 4 bases, J lost 5 bases, and 9 bases lay in between. Per germline, CDR1 SGHKS and CDR2 YYEKEE (reference sequence). CDR3 protein: CASSPGLYGYTF. The CDR3 DNA follows: TGTGCCAGCAGCCCAGGACTATATGGCTACACCTTC.

V gene TRBV19 combines with J gene TRBJ2-2; the D is unclear. Germline CDR1 and CDR2: LNHDA and SQIVND (reference sequence). Between the trimmed V and J ends, which lost 3 bases and 4 bases, there was a span of 9 bases. This CDR3 contains 14 residues. The CDR3 is CASSIKSLTGELFF. The CDR3 region has the DNA TGTGCCAGTAGTATTAAAAGCCTCACCGGGGAGCTGTTTTTT.

The chain uses TRBV13 and TRBJ1-2; a weak D match, TRBD1 (6 bases). There are 13 residues in the CDR3. Germline V CDR1 and CDR2: PRHDT, FYEKMQ (reference sequence). The V and J ends lost 5 bases and 5 bases respectively, with 12 bases between them. This CDR3 is CASSPGQNYGYTF. For the CDR3, the DNA is TGTGCCAGCAGCCCAGGACAGAATTATGGCTACACCTTC.

The gene calls are TRBV7-2 and TRBJ2-1; D may be TRBD1 (6 bases). CDR1 SGHTA and CDR2 FQGNSA come from the germline V gene. The CDR3 extends over 14 amino acids. Trimming left V 7 bases short and J 5 bases short, with 15 bases between. As DNA, the CDR3 is TGTGCCAGCAACATGGGACATCAGAACAATGAGCAGTTCTTC. Residues: CASNMGHQNNEQFF.

The chain is built from TRBV5-4 and TRBJ2-4, with TRBD2 matching over 14 bases. J lost 6 bases, V lost 4 bases, and 9 bases had no gene match. The CDR3 contains 17 residues. Germline CDR1 and CDR2: SGHNT and YYREEE (reference sequence). Here the CDR3 DNA reads TGTGCCAGCAGCACGGGGACTAGCGGGAGTCGGTTAAACATTCAGTACTTC. The encoded protein is CASSTGTSGSRLNIQYF.

This clone was seen more than once but under ten times. The rearrangement links TRBV27 to TRBJ2-1; tentative D call: TRBD2 (6 bases). V lost 10 bases and J lost 8, with 15 bases in between. CDR1 and CDR2 from the germline V gene are MNHEY and SMNVEV (reference sequence). This CDR3 comprises 12 residues. The CDR3 nucleotides read TGTGCCACGTCCTCGGGAGCCCATGAGCAGTTCTTC. This sequence encodes CATSSGAHEQFF.

The rearrangement uses TRBV19 and TRBJ1-2, with a possible D match to TRBD1 (5 bases). The CDR3 consists of 12 residues. Germline CDR1 is LNHDA and CDR2 is SQIVND (reference sequence). Trimming left V 6 bases short and J 0 bases short, with 5 bases between. CDR3 nucleotide sequence: TGTGCCAGTAGGACAGCTAACTATGGCTACACCTTC. Its protein product is CASRTANYGYTF.

The chain couples TRBV7-9 to TRBJ2-7; D not certain. The germline V and J ends were trimmed by 4 bases and 6 bases, with 19 bases remaining between them. Germline lookup yields CDR1 SEHNR and CDR2 FQNEAQ (reference sequence). The CDR3 is 15 residues long. The CDR3 spells CASSSRRSTTSEQYF. The CDR3 region has the DNA TGTGCCAGCAGCTCCCGACGGTCTACTACGTCCGAGCAGTACTTC.

The CDR3: CASSIDRSSGEQYF. In DNA, the CDR3 is TGTGCCAGTAGTATAGATCGTAGTAGCGGCGAGCAGTACTTC. This chain uses TRBV19 with TRBJ2-7; possible D gene TRBD2, 6 bases. With 0 bases removed from V and 6 bases from J, the gap between germline ends came to 12 bases. This CDR3 is 14 amino acids long. Germline CDR1 and CDR2: LNHDA and SQIVND (reference sequence). Full variable domain (rest looked up from reference TRBV19 and TRBJ2-7): DGGITQSPKYLFRKEGQNVTLSCEQNLNHDAMYWYRQDPGQGLRLIYYSQIVNDFQKGDIAEGYSVSREKKESFPLTVTSAQKNPTAFYLCASSIDRSSGEQYFGPGTRLTVT.

The chain combines TRBV7-8 with TRBJ2-7, with a weak D call TRBD1 (6 bases). The CDR3 has 13 residues. In germline, CDR1 is SGHVS, CDR2 FQNEAQ. Trimming pared 7 bases from V and 4 bases from J, leaving 14 bases between. The CDR3 protein is CASKQGPAYEQYF. CDR3 in DNA: TGTGCCAGCAAGCAGGGGCCGGCATACGAGCAGTACTTC.

The rearrangement uses TRBV6-5 and TRBJ2-5; a possible D gene is TRBD2 (5 bases). This CDR3 region has 15 residues. Trimming removed 2 bases at V and 5 bases at J, with 15 bases between. The germline V gene encodes CDR1 MNHEY and CDR2 SVGAGI. The CDR3 nucleotides are TGTGCCAGCAGTTACGATGCCGGGGTTGGGGAGACCCAGTACTTC. Amino acids: CASSYDAGVGETQYF.

The chain carries TRBV11-3 and TRBJ2-7, with D tentatively TRBD2 (6 bases). V dropped 5 bases and J dropped 3 bases, with 14 bases sitting between them. Per germline, CDR1 SGHNT and CDR2 YENEEA. This CDR3 spans 14 amino acids. The CDR3 is CASSQTATSYEQYF. CDR3 in DNA: TGTGCCAGCAGCCAGACCGCGACTAGCTACGAGCAGTACTTC.

This chain links TRBV6-1 with TRBJ1-5, with D possibly being TRBD1 (6 bases). Trimming cost V 4 bases and J 0 bases, with 16 bases left between them. CDR1 is MNHNS, CDR2 SASEGT, per germline. The CDR3 totals 17 residues. Here the CDR3 reads CASSAGTQLYSNQPQHF. CDR3 DNA: TGTGCCAGCAGTGCCGGGACACAACTTTATAGCAATCAGCCCCAGCATTTT.

V usage is TRBV27 and J usage is TRBJ2-1, with D perhaps matching TRBD1 (7 bases). This CDR3 has 19 residues. CDR1 MNHEY and CDR2 SMNVEV come from the germline V gene (reference sequence). Trimming stripped 5 bases from V and 2 bases from J, with 25 bases between. This CDR3 reads CASSIRRQGGTNPYNEQFF. CDR3 DNA: TGTGCCAGCAGTATACGCCGCCAGGGGGGCACGAACCCCTACAATGAGCAGTTCTTC.

The rearrangement links TRBV7-6 to TRBJ1-4; tentative D call: TRBD1 (6 bases). The CDR3 is made up of 14 amino acids. Germline lookup yields CDR1 SGHVS and CDR2 FNYEAQ. V lost 3 bases and J 3 bases, leaving 8 bases between the germline ends. This chain's CDR3 is CASSFRGANEKLFF. The CDR3 DNA reads as TGTGCCAGCAGCTTCAGGGGAGCTAATGAAAAACTGTTTTTT.